The 22 T cell receptor beta chains reported below all come from one sample, sequenced in a study of cytomegalovirus exposure and HLA in healthy donors. Vbeta (60) and Jbeta (13) primers were used in the PCR. Some clones are missing from TCRdb's copy, which holds only in-frame ones; the method was immunoSEQ multiplex PCR. The data contain 97,000 or so clones, around 60% of them singletons. Sequencing used PBMCs. The receptors were gathered from a human donor in good health.

This sequence joins TRBV15 and TRBJ2-2; tentative D call: TRBD2 (5 bases). The V and J ends lost 6 bases and 2 bases respectively, with 19 bases between them. Per germline, CDR1 LNHNV and CDR2 YYDKDF (reference sequence). This CDR3 has 17 amino acids. The CDR3 is CATRNPRVQTNTGELFF. CDR3 coding DNA: TGTGCCACCAGAAATCCGCGGGTACAGACTAACACCGGGGAGCTGTTTTTT.

The chain couples TRBV10-3 to TRBJ1-2; 9 positions agree with TRBD1. Trimming cost V 9 bases and J 6 bases; bases outside gene matches: 14. CDR1 and CDR2 from the germline V gene are ENHRY and SYGVKD. CDR3 size: 15 residues. CDR3 in amino acids: CAIRTHRDRADGYTF. CDR3 DNA sequence: TGTGCCATAAGAACCCACAGGGACAGGGCCGATGGCTACACCTTC.

This chain connects TRBV6-1 to TRBJ2-7; 10 bases align to TRBD1. The germline V gene has CDR1 MNHNS and CDR2 SASEGT. V lost 6 bases, J lost 3 bases, and 2 bases stayed unmatched. CDR3 length: 13 residues. DNA of the CDR3: TGTGCCAGCAGACGGACAGGGGGCTACGAGCAGTACTTC. Protein sequence: CASRRTGGYEQYF.

The genes are TRBV6-7 and TRBJ1-5, with D possibly being TRBD1 (6 bases). TRBV6-7 is labeled an ORF, and its function is uncertain. The CDR3 consists of 15 residues. Trimming stripped 2 bases from V and 4 bases from J, with 12 bases between. The CDR3 is CASSYVARGNQPQHF. Here the CDR3 DNA reads TGTGCCAGCAGTTACGTAGCCAGGGGTAATCAGCCCCAGCATTTT.

This rearrangement joins TRBV30 to TRBJ2-7; no reliable D call. The CDR3 is 14 residues long. Trimming removed 5 bases from V and 2 bases from J, with 16 bases in between. Germline CDR1 and CDR2: GTSNPN and SVGIG (reference sequence). This chain's CDR3 is CAWSPRAPTYEQYF. CDR3 sequence (DNA): TGTGCCTGGTCCCCGCGTGCTCCTACCTACGAGCAGTACTTC.

The J gene is TRBJ2-1, the V gene TRBV12-5; 7 bases are a match to TRBD1. The CDR3 runs 16 residues. With 0 bases clipped from V and 1 base from J, the junction kept 3 bases outside the gene matches. The V gene's germline CDR1 is LGHNT and CDR2 FRNRAP. The CDR3: CASGLVRRGSYNEQFF. The CDR3 coding sequence is TGTGCTAGTGGTTTGGTACGCAGGGGGTCCTACAATGAGCAGTTCTTC.

The rearrangement links TRBV7-9 to TRBJ2-5, with 11 bases identical to TRBD1. J was trimmed by 5 bases and V by 2 bases; bases with no gene match: 4. CDR3 size: 15 residues. Germline assignment: CDR1 SEHNR and CDR2 FQNEAQ (reference sequence). The CDR3 sequence: CASSLPGTGGETQYF. The CDR3 nucleotides are TGTGCCAGCAGCTTACCTGGGACAGGGGGGGAGACCCAGTACTTC.

The chain links TRBV19 to TRBJ2-4; D perhaps matches TRBD1 (6 bases). Germline CDR1 LNHDA, CDR2 SQIVND (reference sequence). This CDR3 has 18 amino acids. Between the trimmed V and J ends, which lost 3 bases and 2 bases, there was a span of 20 bases. CDR3 region: CASSIRGTGNLPKNIQYF. CDR3 DNA sequence: TGTGCCAGTAGTATCCGGGGCACAGGGAATCTTCCCAAAAACATTCAGTACTTC. Together with reference TRBV19 and TRBJ2-4, the CDR3 gives the full variable domain: DGGITQSPKYLFRKEGQNVTLSCEQNLNHDAMYWYRQDPGQGLRLIYYSQIVNDFQKGDIAEGYSVSREKKESFPLTVTSAQKNPTAFYLCASSIRGTGNLPKNIQYFGAGTRLSVL.

The chain has TRBV19 and TRBJ1-2; D is unresolved. Germline CDR1 reads LNHDA; CDR2 reads SQIVND (reference sequence). This CDR3 region has 13 residues. Between the trimmed V and J ends, which lost 5 bases and 4 bases, there was a span of 11 bases. This chain's CDR3 is CASSLGSSYGYTF. CDR3 DNA sequence: TGTGCCAGTAGTCTCGGGAGTTCCTATGGCTACACCTTC.

This clone was seen a single time. The chain combines TRBV5-1 with TRBJ1-4, with unresolved D. The V end lost 4 bases, the J end lost 3 bases, and 10 bases lay between the germline ends. Germline V gene lookup returns CDR1 SGHRS and CDR2 YFSETQ. The CDR3 runs 14 residues. The chain's CDR3 is CASSLDTANEKLFF. In nucleotides, the CDR3 is TGCGCCAGCAGCCTTGACACAGCTAATGAAAAACTGTTTTTT.

The CDR3 sequence is CASSSGTGGYEQYF. The CDR3 DNA is TGTGCCAGCAGTTCGGGGACAGGGGGCTACGAGCAGTACTTC. This chain links TRBV6-5 with TRBJ2-7; 11 nucleotides agree with TRBD1. The germline gives CDR1 MNHEY, CDR2 SVGAGI. This CDR3 comprises 14 residues. V shed 4 bases, J shed 3 bases, and the junction held 2 bases outside the gene matches.

V is TRBV25-1 and J is TRBJ2-2, with a possible D match to TRBD2 (5 bases). Germline V CDR1 and CDR2: MGHDK, SYGVNS. This CDR3 comprises 14 residues. The V end was cut by 6 bases, the J end by 8 bases, with 16 bases between. CDR3 residues: CASRPQAVSGELFF. CDR3 bases: TGTGCCAGCAGACCCCAAGCGGTATCGGGGGAGCTGTTTTTT.

V and J are TRBV30 and TRBJ2-5; the D is unclear. The CDR3 runs to 14 residues. Germline V gene sequence: CDR1 GTSNPN, CDR2 SVGIG (reference sequence). The CDR3 reads CAMAPNHLQETQYF. The DNA for the CDR3 is TGTGCTATGGCCCCAAACCATCTCCAAGAGACCCAGTACTTC.

The chain employs TRBV11-2 and TRBJ2-5; no clear D gene. V dropped 4 bases and J dropped 3 bases, with 15 bases sitting between them. The V gene's germline CDR1 is SGHAT and CDR2 FQNNGV. CDR3 size: 15 residues. The CDR3 region has the DNA TGTGCCAGCAGCTCACTGGTGAGAAAGAAAGAGACCCAGTACTTC. Its translation: CASSSLVRKKETQYF.

The V call is TRBV7-2, the J call TRBJ1-2; weak D call: TRBD1 (6 bases). The germline V gene has CDR1 SGHTA and CDR2 FQGNSA. This CDR3 has 15 residues. The germline V and J ends were trimmed by 5 bases and 1 base, with 14 bases remaining between them. As DNA, the CDR3 is TGTGCCAGCAGCCCCGGGGACACCCTTAACTATGGCTACACCTTC. This sequence encodes CASSPGDTLNYGYTF.

This clone was seen only a few times. The chain is built from TRBV2 and TRBJ1-2, with D unclear. Germline V gives CDR1 SNHLY, CDR2 FYNNEI. The germline V and J ends were trimmed by 5 bases and 7 bases, with 14 bases remaining between them. The CDR3 extends over 13 amino acids. Here the CDR3 DNA reads TGTGCCAGCAGTTATACATCAGCGGGTGGCTACACCTTC. Its protein is CASSYTSAGGYTF.

The J gene is TRBJ2-2, the V gene TRBV19; tentatively, D is TRBD1 (6 bases). V was pared by 0 bases and J by 5 bases, with 10 bases between. CDR3 length: 15 residues. In germline, CDR1 is LNHDA, CDR2 SQIVND (reference sequence). CDR3 nucleotides: TGTGCCAGTAGTATAGAGAGGGGGTGGACCGGGGAGCTGTTTTTT. Its translation is CASSIERGWTGELFF.

The chain has TRBV27 and TRBJ1-1; TRBD1 matches 7 bases. The CDR3 contains 13 residues. Germline-derived CDR1 and CDR2 are MNHEY and SMNVEV (reference sequence). V was clipped by 7 bases and J by 3 bases; unmatched bases: 5. The CDR3 sequence: CASKSGTDTEAFF. For the CDR3, the DNA is TGTGCCAGCAAATCCGGGACAGACACTGAAGCTTTCTTT.

The chain links TRBV18 to TRBJ2-7; 7 nucleotides line up with TRBD1. The germline CDR1 and CDR2 sequences are KGHSH and LQKENI. Trimming took 3 bases from V and 6 from J; bases not matched to a gene: 8. This CDR3 comprises 14 residues. CDR3 region: CASSPDLTGTEQYF. CDR3 nucleotide sequence: TGTGCCAGCTCACCTGACTTGACAGGGACCGAGCAGTACTTC.

This chain links TRBV2 with TRBJ1-4; tentatively, D is TRBD1 (5 bases). Germline assignment: CDR1 SNHLY and CDR2 FYNNEI. CDR3 size: 12 residues. V lost 8 bases to trimming and J lost 8 bases, with 12 bases between them. As DNA, the CDR3 is TGTGCCAGCTGGGGGGGTCGAGAAAAACTGTTTTTT. Its protein product is CASWGGREKLFF.

The chain couples TRBV4-2 to TRBJ1-2; 9 nucleotides agree with TRBD1. From germline, CDR1 is LGHNA and CDR2 YNFKEQ. The CDR3 consists of 15 residues. V shed 4 bases and J 4 bases; nucleotides not matched to a gene: 7. CDR3 sequence (DNA): TGTGCCAGCAGCCGCGACAGGGGGGCCGGCTATGGCTACACCTTC. Translated, it gives CASSRDRGAGYGYTF.

The chain recombines TRBV4-1 with TRBJ2-7, with D tentatively TRBD1 (6 bases). There are 14 residues in the CDR3. CDR1 is MGHRA and CDR2 is YSYEKL in the germline V gene. Trimming took off 1 base at V and 3 bases at J, with 10 bases between the two ends. CDR3 bases: TGCGCCAGCAGCCAAGGACAGGCGGACTACGAGCAGTACTTC. Translation gives CASSQGQADYEQYF.